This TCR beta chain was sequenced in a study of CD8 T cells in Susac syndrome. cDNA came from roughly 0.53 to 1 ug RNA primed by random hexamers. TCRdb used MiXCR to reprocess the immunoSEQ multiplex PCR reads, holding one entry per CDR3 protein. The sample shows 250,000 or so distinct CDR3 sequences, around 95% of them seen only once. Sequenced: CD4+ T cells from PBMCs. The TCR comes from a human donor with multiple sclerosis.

The CDR3 loop reads CSASPRSMETFF. CDR3 bases: TGCAGTGCTAGTCCTCGATCCATGGAGACTTTCTTT. The V gene is TRBV20-1, the J gene TRBJ1-1; D is ambiguous. V gave up 3 bases and J gave up 12 bases, with 17 bases separating them. Germline loops: CDR1 DFQATT, CDR2 SNEGSKA (reference sequence). This CDR3 comprises 12 residues.